A single sample is the source of the 16 T cell receptor beta chains below, sequenced in a study of PD-1 blockade in classical Hodgkin lymphoma (dated by TCRdb to 2020 to 2022). Receptor libraries were prepared by the immunoSEQ multiplex PCR assay. Sourced from immuneACCESS, this table was stored by TCRdb with only in-frame sequences that have V and J called. A share of the clones is absent; for the studies checked, an unresolved V gene accounts for under half, and the remainder has no known explanation. In this sample the table shows 100,000 or so clones, roughly nine tenths of which occur a single time. The ten largest make up around 20% of the sample. This sample's time point label indicates: cycle 4 day 1 (C4D1), after more than five weeks of nivolumab. Relapse after autologous stem cell transplantation had occurred in all trial patients, and cohorts A, B and C were distinguished by prior brentuximab vedotin exposure.

Sequenced material: peripheral blood mononuclear cells (PBMCs), taken before the fourth cycle of nivolumab. The origin of the receptors is a human donor with classical Hodgkin lymphoma.

The chain carries TRBV4-1 and TRBJ2-7; D not resolved. The V gene's germline CDR1 is MGHRA and CDR2 YSYEKL. The CDR3 length is 18 residues. V lost 3 bases, J lost 0 bases, and 21 bases lay in between. The CDR3 DNA sequence: TGCGCCAGCAGCCATTATTTACCCACGAGTCCCCTCTCCTACGAGCAGTACTTC. It specifies CASSHYLPTSPLSYEQYF.

The V call is TRBV9, the J call TRBJ2-6; D gene unclear. Trimming left V 4 bases short and J 1 base short, with 15 bases between. CDR3 length: 17 residues. Per the germline V gene, CDR1 is SGDLS and CDR2 is YYNGEE. CDR3 sequence: CASSLTISGSGANVLTF. The CDR3 nucleotides read TGTGCCAGCAGCTTAACGATCTCCGGATCTGGGGCCAACGTCCTGACTTTC.

This chain joins TRBV14 and TRBJ2-2, with D perhaps matching TRBD1 or TRBD2 (5 bases each). The CDR3 length is 16 residues. Germline loops: CDR1 SGHDN, CDR2 FVKESK. Deletions cut 1 base from V and 1 base from J, with 10 bases between. CDR3 in amino acids: CASSQVGARNTGELFF. For the CDR3, the DNA is TGTGCCAGCAGCCAAGTCGGGGCGCGGAACACCGGGGAGCTGTTTTTT.

The chain combines TRBV7-2 with TRBJ1-2; D gene uncertain. Per the germline V gene, CDR1 is SGHTA and CDR2 is FQGNSA. V lost 5 bases, J lost 7 bases, and 11 bases lay in between. The CDR3 loop spans 12 amino acids. Written as DNA, the CDR3 is TGTGCCAGCAGCGTGATGGGTTCTGGCTACACCTTC. Protein product: CASSVMGSGYTF.

This chain joins TRBV6-6 and TRBJ2-7; 7 positions agree with TRBD2. Per germline, CDR1 MNHNY and CDR2 SVGAGI (reference sequence). The CDR3 contains 16 residues. V shed 0 bases and J 2 bases; nucleotides not matched to a gene: 7. The CDR3 nucleotides read TGTGCCAGCAGTTACTCGGGCGGGAGATCTACCTACGAGCAGTACTTC. This codes for CASSYSGGRSTYEQYF.

The rearrangement joins TRBV28 to TRBJ2-5, with a possible D match to TRBD2 (6 bases). This CDR3 is built from 12 residues. Germline V gene data show CDR1 as MDHEN and CDR2 as SYDVKM. Trimming cost V 6 bases and J 9 bases, with 14 bases left between them. The CDR3 sequence: CASRGGLGSQYF. The CDR3 DNA reads as TGTGCCAGCAGGGGAGGTCTAGGCTCCCAGTACTTC.

This clone was detected only once. The CDR3 reads CASSKVGTSGRAGGSYNEQFF. The CDR3 coding sequence is TGTGCCAGCAGCAAAGTTGGGACTAGCGGGAGGGCCGGAGGGTCCTACAATGAGCAGTTCTTC. The V gene is TRBV21-1, the J gene TRBJ2-1; TRBD2 is the table's D call and was not checked against the DNA. TRBV21-1 is classified as a pseudogene. The CDR3 sequence is 21 residues long.

The CDR3 sequence is CASGPLLTSGIGEQYF. Written as DNA, the CDR3 is TGTGCCAGCGGACCCCTGCTGACTAGCGGGATTGGCGAGCAGTACTTC. The rearrangement uses TRBV27 and TRBJ2-7, with 11 bases identical to TRBD2. CDR3 size: 16 residues. Germline values: CDR1 MNHEY, CDR2 SMNVEV (reference sequence). After removal of 8 bases from V and 6 bases from J, the junction contained 15 bases not matched to a gene.

The V and J genes are TRBV14 and TRBJ2-7; D gene uncertain. The germline V and J ends were trimmed by 1 base and 1 base, with 5 bases remaining between them. Germline CDR1 and CDR2: SGHDN and FVKESK. The CDR3 has 13 residues. CDR3 nucleotides: TGTGCCAGCAGCCAAGGGGCTTCCTACGAGCAGTACTTC. This translates into CASSQGASYEQYF.

The CDR3 region has the DNA TGTGCCAGCAGCTTAGTCGGGGACATGTCTCGCGAGCAGTACTTC. The encoded protein is CASSLVGDMSREQYF. The chain couples TRBV7-2 to TRBJ2-7; D might be TRBD1 (6 bases). Trimming took off 1 base at V and 6 bases at J, with 16 bases between the two ends. The CDR3 is 15 residues long. Germline CDR1 is SGHTA and CDR2 is FQGNSA.

This sequence joins TRBV15 and TRBJ2-7; 8 bases match TRBD1. The CDR3 loop spans 13 amino acids. The V gene end was trimmed by 3 bases and the J gene end by 3 bases; junction bases not matched to a gene: 1. CDR1 and CDR2 from the germline V gene are LNHNV and YYDKDF (reference sequence). The CDR3 sequence is CATSSGQGYEQYF. The CDR3 DNA follows: TGTGCCACCAGCAGCGGACAGGGCTACGAGCAGTACTTC.

This clone was counted a single time. The rearrangement links TRBV5-1 to TRBJ2-3; 7 bases agree with TRBD1. The V gene end was trimmed by 4 bases and the J gene end by 2 bases; junction bases not matched to a gene: 4. In germline, CDR1 is SGHRS, CDR2 YFSETQ. The CDR3 has 14 amino acids. The CDR3 spells CASSGDRPTDTQYF. CDR3 coding DNA: TGCGCCAGCAGCGGGGACAGACCCACAGATACGCAGTATTTT.

This chain connects TRBV19 to TRBJ2-1; tentatively, D is TRBD1 (6 bases). The V gene lost 1 base and the J gene lost 9 bases, with 10 bases spanning the gap. CDR1 LNHDA and CDR2 SQIVND come from the germline V gene (reference sequence). The CDR3 is made up of 13 amino acids. The CDR3 bases are TGTGCCAGTAGTATAGTTTTAGGGGGTGAGCAGTTCTTC. This sequence encodes CASSIVLGGEQFF.

This chain connects TRBV10-3 to TRBJ2-7; 9 bases align to TRBD1. V lost 6 bases and J lost 2; bases outside the gene matches: 8. The CDR3 sequence is 15 residues long. Germline V lookup: CDR1 ENHRY, CDR2 SYGVKD. The CDR3 DNA is TGTGCCATCAGGGGGCCGGGGGACAGGGCCTACGAGCAGTACTTC. Translating gives CAIRGPGDRAYEQYF.

This chain links TRBV5-8 with TRBJ1-2; no firm D call. Germline V lookup: CDR1 SGHTS, CDR2 YDEGEE. The CDR3 consists of 16 residues. V was shortened by 4 bases and J by 3 bases, with 19 bases between the two germline ends. CDR3: CASSLVRWPRDYGYTF. In nucleotides, the CDR3 is TGTGCCAGCAGCCTGGTAAGGTGGCCGCGGGACTATGGCTACACCTTC. Full variable domain (missing parts from reference TRBV5-8 and TRBJ1-2): EAGVTQSPTHLIKTRGQQATLRCSPISGHTSVYWYQQALGLGLQFLLWYDEGEERNRGNFPPRFSGRQFPNYSSELNVNALELEDSALYLCASSLVRWPRDYGYTFGSGTRLTVV.

CDR3 coding DNA: TGTGCCAGCAAAACGGGGCAGGGGGGGACAGATACGCAGTATTTT. Translated, it gives CASKTGQGGTDTQYF. J is TRBJ2-3 and V is TRBV6-1; D tentatively fits TRBD1 or TRBD2 (7 bases each). The CDR3 totals 15 residues. Trimming stripped 7 bases from V and 3 bases from J, with 17 bases between. Germline V gene data show CDR1 as MNHNS and CDR2 as SASEGT.